A single TCR beta chain is shown here with its context. TCRdb's table, derived via immunoSEQ multiplex PCR, lists solely in-frame clones and lacks some. The table has fewer than 100,000 clones, 84% seen once; the top ten hold 0.4% to 0.5%. V was cut by 6 bases and J by 0 bases, with 9 bases left in between. CDR3 length: 13 amino acids. Germline CDR1 is ENHRY and CDR2 is SYGVKD. This entry belongs to a study of OX40 agonist ivuxolimab in advanced cancers. Study-level information: Patients assigned to dose escalation were diagnosed with hepatocellular carcinoma, melanoma, renal cell or head and neck cancer.

The starting material was CD4+ or CD8+ T cells sorted from blood, obtained in a trial of the OX40 agonist ivuxolimab. The TCR sequence derives from an adult with an advanced solid tumor such as melanoma, head and neck, liver or kidney cancer. The chain couples TRBV10-3 to TRBJ2-7; D perhaps matches TRBD1 (5 bases). CDR3: CAISTTASYEQYF. CDR3 nucleotide sequence: TGTGCCATCAGCACGACAGCCTCCTACGAGCAGTACTTC.